A single T cell receptor (beta chain) is shown here with its context. The antigen is not known. The PCR was carried out with 60 Vbeta primers and 13 Jbeta primers. This table comes from immunoSEQ multiplex PCR, and its TCRdb copy is limited to in-frame clones, with some not included. The repertoire holds over 200,000 clones, with approximately 82% as singletons. The data derive from a study of cytomegalovirus exposure and HLA in healthy donors. Notes on the study in general: Analyses of presence and absence presupposed an approximately uniform sequencing depth across donors.

The CDR3 has 15 residues. CDR1 is SGHRS, CDR2 YFSETQ, per germline. Trimming stripped 4 bases from V and 1 base from J, with 14 bases between. Every donor was a healthy person donating bone marrow. Sampled while nominally healthy, donors likely had unrecorded immune exposures. This sequence was found in a woman in her thirties or forties in good health and CMV-seronegative. The chain couples TRBV5-1 to TRBJ1-1; weak D call: TRBD1 (6 bases). The sequenced material came from PBMCs. The CDR3: CASSQRGGPNTEAFF. The CDR3 coding sequence is TGCGCCAGCAGCCAAAGGGGGGGCCCGAACACTGAAGCTTTCTTT.